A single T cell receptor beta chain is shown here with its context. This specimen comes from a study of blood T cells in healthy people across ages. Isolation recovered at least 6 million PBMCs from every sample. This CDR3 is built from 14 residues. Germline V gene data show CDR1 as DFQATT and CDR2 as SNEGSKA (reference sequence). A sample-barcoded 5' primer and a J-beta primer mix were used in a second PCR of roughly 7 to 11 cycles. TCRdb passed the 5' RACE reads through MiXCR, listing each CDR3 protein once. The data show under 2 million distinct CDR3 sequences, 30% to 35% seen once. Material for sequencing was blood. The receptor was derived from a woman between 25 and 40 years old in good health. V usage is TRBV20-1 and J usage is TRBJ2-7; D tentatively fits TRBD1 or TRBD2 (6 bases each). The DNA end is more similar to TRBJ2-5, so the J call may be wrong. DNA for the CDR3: TGCAGTGCTAGGCCGGGGGCCTTCCAAGAGACCCAGTACTTC. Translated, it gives CSARPGAFQETQYF.